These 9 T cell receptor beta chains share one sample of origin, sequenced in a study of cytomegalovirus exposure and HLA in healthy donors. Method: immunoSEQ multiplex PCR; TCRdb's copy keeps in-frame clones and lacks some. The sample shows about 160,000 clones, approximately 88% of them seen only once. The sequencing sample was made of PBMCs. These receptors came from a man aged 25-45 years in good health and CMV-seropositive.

CDR3 coding DNA: TGTGCCAGCAGACAGGACAGGGAACAAGAGACCCAGTACTTC. This encodes CASRQDREQETQYF. The gene calls are TRBV6-9 and TRBJ2-5; 8 bases align to TRBD1. Germline CDR1 reads MNHGY; CDR2 reads SVAAGI. The trim removed 6 bases at V and 2 bases at J, leaving 5 bases unmatched. This CDR3 spans 14 amino acids.

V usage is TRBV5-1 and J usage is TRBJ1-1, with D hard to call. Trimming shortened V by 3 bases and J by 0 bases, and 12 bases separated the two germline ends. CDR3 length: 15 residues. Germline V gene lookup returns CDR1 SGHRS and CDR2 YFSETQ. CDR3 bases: TGCGCCAGCAGCTCACATCACCCCCTGAACACTGAAGCTTTCTTT. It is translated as CASSSHHPLNTEAFF. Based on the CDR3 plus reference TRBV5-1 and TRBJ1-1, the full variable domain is KAGVTQTPRYLIKTRGQQVTLSCSPISGHRSVSWYQQTPGQGLQFLFEYFSETQRNKGNFPGRFSGRQFSNSRSEMNVSTLELGDSALYLCASSSHHPLNTEAFFGQGTRLTVV.

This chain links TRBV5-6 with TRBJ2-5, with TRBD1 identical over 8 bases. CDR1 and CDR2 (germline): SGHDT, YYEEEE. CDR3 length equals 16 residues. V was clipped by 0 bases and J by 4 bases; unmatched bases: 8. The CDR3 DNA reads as TGTGCCAGCAGCTTGGACTGGACAGGGTGGGGAGAGACCCAGTACTTC. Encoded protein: CASSLDWTGWGETQYF.

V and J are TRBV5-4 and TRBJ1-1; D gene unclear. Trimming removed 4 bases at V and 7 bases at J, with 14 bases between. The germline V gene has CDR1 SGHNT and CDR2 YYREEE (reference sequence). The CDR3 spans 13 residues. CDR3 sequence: CASSPPWRNEAFF. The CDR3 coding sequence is TGTGCCAGCAGCCCACCATGGCGGAATGAAGCTTTCTTT.

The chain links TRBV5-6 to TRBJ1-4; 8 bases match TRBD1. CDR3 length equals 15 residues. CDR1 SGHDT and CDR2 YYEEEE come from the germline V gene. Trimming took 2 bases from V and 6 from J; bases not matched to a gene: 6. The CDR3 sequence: CASSFRQGAYEKLFF. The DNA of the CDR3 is TGTGCCAGCAGCTTTCGCCAGGGGGCCTATGAAAAACTGTTTTTT.

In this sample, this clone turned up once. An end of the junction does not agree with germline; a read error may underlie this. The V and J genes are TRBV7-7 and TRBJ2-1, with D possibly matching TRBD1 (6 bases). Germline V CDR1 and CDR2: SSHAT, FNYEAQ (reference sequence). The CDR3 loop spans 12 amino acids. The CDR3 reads CASSLWQGEQFF. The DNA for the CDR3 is TGTGCTAGCAGCTTATGGCAGGGGGAGCAGTTCTTC.

CDR3 coding DNA: TGTGCCAGCAGCTTAAGCCTCGCGGGGGGTATAGAGACCCAGTACTTC. This codes for CASSLSLAGGIETQYF. V and J are TRBV7-2 and TRBJ2-5, with 8 nucleotides matching TRBD2. The CDR3 is 16 residues long. The germline gives CDR1 SGHTA, CDR2 FQGNSA. V trimming: 2 bases; J trimming: 4 bases; junction bases outside the gene matches: 9.

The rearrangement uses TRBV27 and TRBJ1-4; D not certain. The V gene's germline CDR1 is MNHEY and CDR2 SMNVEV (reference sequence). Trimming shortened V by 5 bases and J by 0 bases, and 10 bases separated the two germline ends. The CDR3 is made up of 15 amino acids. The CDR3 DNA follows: TGTGCCAGCAGTCCCCTTCTCTCAACTAATGAAAAACTGTTTTTT. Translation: CASSPLLSTNEKLFF.

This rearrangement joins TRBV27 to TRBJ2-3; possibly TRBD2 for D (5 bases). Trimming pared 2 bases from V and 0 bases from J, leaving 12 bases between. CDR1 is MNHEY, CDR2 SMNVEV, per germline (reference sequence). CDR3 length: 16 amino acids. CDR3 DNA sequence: TGTGCCAGCAGTTTAGGAGGTCGGAGCAGCACAGATACGCAGTATTTT. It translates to CASSLGGRSSTDTQYF.